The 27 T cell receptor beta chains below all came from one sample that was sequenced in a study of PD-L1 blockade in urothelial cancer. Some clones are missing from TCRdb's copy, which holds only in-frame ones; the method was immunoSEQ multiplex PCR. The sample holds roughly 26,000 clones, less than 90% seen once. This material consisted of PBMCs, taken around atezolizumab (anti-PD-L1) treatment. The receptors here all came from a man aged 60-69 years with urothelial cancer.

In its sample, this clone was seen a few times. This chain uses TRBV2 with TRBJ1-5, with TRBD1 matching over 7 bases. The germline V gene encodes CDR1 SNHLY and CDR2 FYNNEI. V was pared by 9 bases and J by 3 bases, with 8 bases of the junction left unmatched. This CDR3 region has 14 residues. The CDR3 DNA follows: TGTGCCAGTGCCGGGACAGACTACAATCAGCCCCAGCATTTT. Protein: CASAGTDYNQPQHF.

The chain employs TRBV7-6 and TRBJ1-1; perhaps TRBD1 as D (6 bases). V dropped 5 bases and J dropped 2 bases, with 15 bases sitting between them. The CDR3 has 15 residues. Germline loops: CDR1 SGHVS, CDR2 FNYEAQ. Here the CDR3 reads CASSPTGKPNTEAFF. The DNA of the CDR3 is TGTGCCAGCAGCCCGACAGGCAAGCCCAACACTGAAGCTTTCTTT.

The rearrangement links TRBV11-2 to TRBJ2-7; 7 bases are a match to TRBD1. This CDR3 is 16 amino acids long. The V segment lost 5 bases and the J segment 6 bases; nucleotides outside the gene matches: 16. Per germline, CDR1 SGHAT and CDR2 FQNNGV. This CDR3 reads CASSRNTGAVKSEQYF. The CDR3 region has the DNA TGTGCCAGCAGCCGCAACACAGGGGCGGTTAAGTCCGAGCAGTACTTC. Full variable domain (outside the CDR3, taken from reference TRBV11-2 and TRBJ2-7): EAGVAQSPRYKIIEKRQSVAFWCNPISGHATLYWYQQILGQGPKLLIQFQNNGVVDDSQLPKDRFSAERLKGVDSTLKIQPAKLEDSAVYLCASSRNTGAVKSEQYFGPGTRLTVT.

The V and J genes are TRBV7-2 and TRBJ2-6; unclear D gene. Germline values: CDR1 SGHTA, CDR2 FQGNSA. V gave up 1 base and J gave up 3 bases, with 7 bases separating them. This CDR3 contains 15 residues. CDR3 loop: CASSLDGVGANVLTF. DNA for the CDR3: TGTGCCAGCAGCTTAGACGGTGTTGGGGCCAACGTCCTGACTTTC. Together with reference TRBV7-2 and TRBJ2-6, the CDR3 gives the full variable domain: GAGVSQSPSNKVTEKGKDVELRCDPISGHTALYWYRQSLGQGLEFLIYFQGNSAPDKSGLPSDRFSAERTGGSVSTLTIQRTQQEDSAVYLCASSLDGVGANVLTFGAGSRLTVL.

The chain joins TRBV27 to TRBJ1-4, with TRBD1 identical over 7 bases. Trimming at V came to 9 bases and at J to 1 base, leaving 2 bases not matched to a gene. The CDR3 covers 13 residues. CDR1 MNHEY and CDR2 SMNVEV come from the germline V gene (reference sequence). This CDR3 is CARRDRTNEKLFF. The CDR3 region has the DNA TGTGCCAGGAGGGACAGAACTAATGAAAAACTGTTTTTT.

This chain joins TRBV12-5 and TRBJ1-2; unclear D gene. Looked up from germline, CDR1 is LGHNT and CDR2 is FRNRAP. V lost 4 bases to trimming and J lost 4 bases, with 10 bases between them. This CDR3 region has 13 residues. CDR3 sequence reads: CASGSEVSYGYTF. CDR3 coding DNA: TGTGCTAGTGGTTCTGAGGTTTCCTATGGCTACACCTTC.

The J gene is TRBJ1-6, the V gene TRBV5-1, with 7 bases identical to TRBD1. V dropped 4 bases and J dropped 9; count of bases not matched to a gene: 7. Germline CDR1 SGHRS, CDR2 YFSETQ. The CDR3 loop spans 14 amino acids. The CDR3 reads CASSTGQTLSPLHF. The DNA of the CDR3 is TGCGCCAGCAGCACGGGACAGACTCTTTCACCCCTCCACTTT.

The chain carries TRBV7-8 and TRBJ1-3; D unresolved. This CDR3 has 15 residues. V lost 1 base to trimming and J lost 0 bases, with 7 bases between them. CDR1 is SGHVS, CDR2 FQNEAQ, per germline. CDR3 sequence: CASSLVEVSGNTIYF. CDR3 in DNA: TGTGCCAGCAGCTTAGTTGAGGTCTCTGGAAACACCATATATTTT. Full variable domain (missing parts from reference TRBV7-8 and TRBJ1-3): GAGVSQSPRYKVAKRGQDVALRCDPISGHVSLFWYQQALGQGPEFLTYFQNEAQLDKSGLPSDRFFAERPEGSVSTLKIQRTQQEDSAVYLCASSLVEVSGNTIYFGEGSWLTVV.

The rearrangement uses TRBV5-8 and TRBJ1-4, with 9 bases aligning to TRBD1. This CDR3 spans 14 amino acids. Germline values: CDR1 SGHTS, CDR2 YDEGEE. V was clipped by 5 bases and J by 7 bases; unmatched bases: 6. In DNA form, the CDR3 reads TGTGCCAGCAGACAAACAGGGGGCTCTGAAAAACTGTTTTTT. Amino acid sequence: CASRQTGGSEKLFF.

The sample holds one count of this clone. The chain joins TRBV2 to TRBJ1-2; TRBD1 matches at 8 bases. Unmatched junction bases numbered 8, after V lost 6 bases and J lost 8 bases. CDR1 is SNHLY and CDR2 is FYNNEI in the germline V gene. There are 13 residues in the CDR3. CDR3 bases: TGTGCCAGCAGAGAGGACAGGGCGGGAGGCTACACCTTC. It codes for CASREDRAGGYTF.

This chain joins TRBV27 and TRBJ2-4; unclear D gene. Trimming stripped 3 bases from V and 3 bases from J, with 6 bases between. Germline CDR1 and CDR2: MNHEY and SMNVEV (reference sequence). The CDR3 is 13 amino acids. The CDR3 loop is CASSFSVKNIQYF. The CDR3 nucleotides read TGTGCCAGCAGTTTTTCCGTCAAAAACATTCAGTACTTC.

DNA for the CDR3: TGTGCCAGCAGCCACCGGGGGGGATCTAATGAAAAACTGTTTTTT. This translates into CASSHRGGSNEKLFF. The chain couples TRBV6-5 to TRBJ1-4; possibly TRBD1 for D (5 bases). This CDR3 comprises 15 residues. CDR1 and CDR2 from the germline V gene are MNHEY and SVGAGI. Between the trimmed V and J ends, which lost 6 bases and 3 bases, there was a span of 14 bases.

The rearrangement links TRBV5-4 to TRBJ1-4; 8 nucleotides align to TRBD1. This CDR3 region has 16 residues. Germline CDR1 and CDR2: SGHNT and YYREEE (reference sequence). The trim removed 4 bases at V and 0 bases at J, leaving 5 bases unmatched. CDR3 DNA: TGTGCCAGCAGCATTGGACAGGGAGCAACTAATGAAAAACTGTTTTTT. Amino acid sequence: CASSIGQGATNEKLFF.

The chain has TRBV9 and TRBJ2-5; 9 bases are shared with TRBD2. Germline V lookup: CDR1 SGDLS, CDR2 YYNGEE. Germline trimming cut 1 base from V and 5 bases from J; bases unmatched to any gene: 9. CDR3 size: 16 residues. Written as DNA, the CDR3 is TGTGCCAGCAGCGTAAGGGGTAGCGGGGGAGGGGAGACCCAGTACTTC. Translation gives CASSVRGSGGGETQYF. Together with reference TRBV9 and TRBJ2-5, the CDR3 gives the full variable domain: DSGVTQTPKHLITATGQRVTLRCSPRSGDLSVYWYQQSLDQGLQFLIQYYNGEERAKGNILERFSAQQFPDLHSELNLSSLELGDSALYFCASSVRGSGGGETQYFGPGTRLLVL.

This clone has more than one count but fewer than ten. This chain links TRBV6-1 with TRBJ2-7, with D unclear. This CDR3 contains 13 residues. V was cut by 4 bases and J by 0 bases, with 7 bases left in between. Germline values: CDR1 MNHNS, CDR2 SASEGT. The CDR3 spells CASSVSFSYEQYF. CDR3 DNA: TGTGCCAGCAGTGTTAGTTTCTCCTACGAGCAGTACTTC.

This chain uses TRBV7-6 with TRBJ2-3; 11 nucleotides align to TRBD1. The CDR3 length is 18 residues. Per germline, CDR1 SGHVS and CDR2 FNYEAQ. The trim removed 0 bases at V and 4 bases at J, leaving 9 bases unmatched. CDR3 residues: CASSLARTGGFQSDTQYF. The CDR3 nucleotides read TGTGCCAGCAGCTTAGCGAGGACAGGGGGCTTTCAGTCAGATACGCAGTATTTT.

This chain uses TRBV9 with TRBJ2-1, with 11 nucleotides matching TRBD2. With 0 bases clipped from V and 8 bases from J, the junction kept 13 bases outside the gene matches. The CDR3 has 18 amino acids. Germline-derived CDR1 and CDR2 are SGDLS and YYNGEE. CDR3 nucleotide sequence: TGTGCCAGCAGCGTAGCGGACCTTAGCGGGGGGGCCATCTATGAGCAGTTCTTC. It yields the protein CASSVADLSGGAIYEQFF.

CDR3 in amino acids: CASSLGSGGAGNEQFF. In DNA form, the CDR3 reads TGTGCCAGCAGCTTGGGTAGCGGGGGGGCCGGTAATGAGCAGTTCTTC. This rearrangement joins TRBV5-4 to TRBJ2-1; 11 nucleotides agree with TRBD2. Looked up from germline, CDR1 is SGHNT and CDR2 is YYREEE (reference sequence). This CDR3 region has 16 residues. V was pared by 0 bases and J by 7 bases, with 6 bases of the junction left unmatched.

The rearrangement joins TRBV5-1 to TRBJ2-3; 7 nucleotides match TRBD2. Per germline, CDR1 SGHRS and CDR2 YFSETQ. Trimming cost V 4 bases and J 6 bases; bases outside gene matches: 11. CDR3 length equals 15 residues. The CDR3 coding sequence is TGCGCCAGCAGCGTAACTAGCGCCCAAGCGGATACGCAGTATTTT. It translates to CASSVTSAQADTQYF.

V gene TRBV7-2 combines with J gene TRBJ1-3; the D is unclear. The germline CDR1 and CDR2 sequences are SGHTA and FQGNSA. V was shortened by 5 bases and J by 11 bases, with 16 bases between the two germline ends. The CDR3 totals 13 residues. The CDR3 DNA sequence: TGTGCCAGCAGCCTCCCCCGGGTGTCGGCCATATATTTT. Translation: CASSLPRVSAIYF. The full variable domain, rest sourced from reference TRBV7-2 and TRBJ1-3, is GAGVSQSPSNKVTEKGKDVELRCDPISGHTALYWYRQSLGQGLEFLIYFQGNSAPDKSGLPSDRFSAERTGGSVSTLTIQRTQQEDSAVYLCASSLPRVSAIYFGEGSWLTVV.

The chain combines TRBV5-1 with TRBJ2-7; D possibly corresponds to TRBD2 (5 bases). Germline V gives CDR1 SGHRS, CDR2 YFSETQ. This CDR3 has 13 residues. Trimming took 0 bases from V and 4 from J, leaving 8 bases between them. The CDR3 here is CASSLASSYEQYF. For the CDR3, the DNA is TGCGCCAGCAGCTTGGCTAGCTCATACGAGCAGTACTTC. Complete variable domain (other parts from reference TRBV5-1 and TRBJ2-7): KAGVTQTPRYLIKTRGQQVTLSCSPISGHRSVSWYQQTPGQGLQFLFEYFSETQRNKGNFPGRFSGRQFSNSRSEMNVSTLELGDSALYLCASSLASSYEQYFGPGTRLTVT.

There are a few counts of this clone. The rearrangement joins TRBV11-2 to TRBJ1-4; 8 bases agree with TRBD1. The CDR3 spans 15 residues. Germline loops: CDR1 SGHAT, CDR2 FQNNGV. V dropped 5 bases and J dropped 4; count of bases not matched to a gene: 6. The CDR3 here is CASSRGDRNNEKLFF. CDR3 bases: TGTGCCAGCAGCCGGGGGGACAGGAATAATGAAAAACTGTTTTTT.

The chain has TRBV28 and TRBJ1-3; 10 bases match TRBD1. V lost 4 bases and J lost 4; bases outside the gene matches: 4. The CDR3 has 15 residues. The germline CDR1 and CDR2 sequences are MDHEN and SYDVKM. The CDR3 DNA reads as TGTGCCAGCAGTTCCGGGACAGGGGTCGGAAACACCATATATTTT. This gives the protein CASSSGTGVGNTIYF.

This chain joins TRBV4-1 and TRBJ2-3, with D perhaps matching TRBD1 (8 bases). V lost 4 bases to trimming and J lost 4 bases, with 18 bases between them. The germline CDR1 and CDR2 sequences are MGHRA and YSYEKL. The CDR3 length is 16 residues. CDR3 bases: TGCGCCAGCAGCCGAACAAGGACAGGGAGGGCAGATACGCAGTATTTT. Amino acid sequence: CASSRTRTGRADTQYF.

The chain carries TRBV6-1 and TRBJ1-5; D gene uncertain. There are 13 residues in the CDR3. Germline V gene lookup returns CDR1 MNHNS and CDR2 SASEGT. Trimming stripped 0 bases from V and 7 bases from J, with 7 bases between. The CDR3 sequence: CASSEAPTQPQHF. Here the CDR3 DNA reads TGTGCCAGCAGTGAAGCTCCTACCCAGCCCCAGCATTTT.

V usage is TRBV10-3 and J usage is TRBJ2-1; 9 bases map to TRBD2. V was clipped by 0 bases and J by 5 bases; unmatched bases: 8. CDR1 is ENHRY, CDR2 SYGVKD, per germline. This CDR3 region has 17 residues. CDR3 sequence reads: CAISESRGSGGNNEQFF. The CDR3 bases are TGTGCCATCAGTGAGTCGAGAGGTAGCGGGGGAAACAATGAGCAGTTCTTC.

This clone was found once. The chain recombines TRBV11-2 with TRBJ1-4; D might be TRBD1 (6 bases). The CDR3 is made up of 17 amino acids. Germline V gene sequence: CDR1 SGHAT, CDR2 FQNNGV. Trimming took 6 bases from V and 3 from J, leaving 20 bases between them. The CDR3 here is CASSLGSHRVANEKLFF. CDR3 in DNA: TGTGCCAGCAGTTTGGGGTCACACAGGGTGGCTAATGAAAAACTGTTTTTT.